Below are 17 T cell receptor beta chains sequenced from a single sample in a study of blood T cell repertoires in COVID-19. Sequencing was performed with immunoSEQ multiplex PCR; in TCRdb, only in-frame clones are kept and a portion is missing. Among 150,000 to 200,000 clones listed, 70% to 90% were seen once. Sequencing was done on a sample of peripheral blood. These receptor sequences come from a man aged 60 to 75 who had recovered from COVID-19.

The chain joins TRBV5-6 to TRBJ2-2; 7 nucleotides align to TRBD1. Trimming at V came to 4 bases and at J to 5 bases, leaving 5 bases not matched to a gene. CDR1 is SGHDT and CDR2 is YYEEEE in the germline V gene. The CDR3 consists of 14 residues. The DNA for the CDR3 is TGTGCCAGCAGCGAGACAGGGCGGACCGGGGAGCTGTTTTTT. Its protein is CASSETGRTGELFF.

V and J are TRBV6-1 and TRBJ2-7; possible D gene TRBD1, 5 bases. The germline gives CDR1 MNHNS, CDR2 SASEGT. This CDR3 spans 12 amino acids. Trimming took off 2 bases at V and 9 bases at J, with 11 bases between the two ends. CDR3 sequence: CASSEPGIRQYF. The CDR3 region has the DNA TGTGCCAGCAGTGAACCAGGGATCCGGCAGTACTTC.

This clone was counted once. This chain joins TRBV7-9 and TRBJ1-1; D is perhaps TRBD1 (6 bases). The V and J ends lost 5 bases and 3 bases respectively, with 13 bases between them. The CDR3 is 14 amino acids. Germline V gives CDR1 SEHNR, CDR2 FQNEAQ (reference sequence). In DNA form, the CDR3 reads TGTGCCAGCAGCCTTCGACAGGTGGACACTGAAGCTTTCTTT. Residues: CASSLRQVDTEAFF.

This clone was counted once. This sequence joins TRBV6-6 and TRBJ2-1; TRBD2 agrees at 8 bases. With V trimmed by 3 bases and J by 10 bases, 8 bases remained unmatched. The V gene's germline CDR1 is MNHNY and CDR2 SVGAGI (reference sequence). CDR3 size: 14 residues. The CDR3 DNA follows: TGTGCCAGCAGTTATCTTGGGACTAGAGAAGAGCAGTTCTTC. Residues: CASSYLGTREEQFF.

The chain combines TRBV29-1 with TRBJ2-5; 7 nucleotides agree with TRBD2. V trimming: 0 bases; J trimming: 5 bases; junction bases outside the gene matches: 9. The CDR3 has 15 amino acids. From germline, CDR1 is SQVTM and CDR2 ANQGSEA. As DNA, the CDR3 is TGCAGCGTTGAAGAGTCTCCTGGGGGGGTGGAGACCCAGTACTTC. The encoded protein is CSVEESPGGVETQYF.

V usage is TRBV18 and J usage is TRBJ2-2; D possibly corresponds to TRBD2 (5 bases). V gave up 8 bases and J gave up 6 bases, with 13 bases separating them. Germline loops: CDR1 KGHSH, CDR2 LQKENI. The CDR3 totals 13 residues. The CDR3 reads CASTPGIAGELFF. As DNA, the CDR3 is TGTGCCAGCACGCCGGGGATCGCCGGGGAGCTGTTTTTT. The full variable domain, completed using reference TRBV18 and TRBJ2-2, is NAGVMQNPRHLVRRRGQEARLRCSPMKGHSHVYWYRQLPEEGLKFMVYLQKENIIDESGMPKERFSAEFPKEGPSILRIQQVVRGDSAAYFCASTPGIAGELFFGEGSRLTVL.

The CDR3 sequence: CASSGETGGPLAKNIQYF. For the CDR3, the DNA is TGTGCCAGCAGCGGCGAGACAGGGGGACCACTAGCCAAAAACATTCAGTACTTC. The J gene is TRBJ2-4, the V gene TRBV7-9, with 9 nucleotides matching TRBD1. The V gene end was trimmed by 5 bases and the J gene end by 0 bases; junction bases not matched to a gene: 11. The germline gives CDR1 SEHNR, CDR2 FQNEAQ (reference sequence). The CDR3 is made up of 18 amino acids.

This chain joins TRBV11-3 and TRBJ2-3, with D tentatively TRBD2 (6 bases). Trimming took off 1 base at V and 2 bases at J, with 10 bases between the two ends. This CDR3 region has 15 residues. CDR1 is SGHNT, CDR2 YENEEA, per germline. The CDR3 bases are TGTGCCAGCAGCTTAGGGGACTCTCACACAGATACGCAGTATTTT. As protein: CASSLGDSHTDTQYF.

The V gene is TRBV6-5, the J gene TRBJ1-3, with D hard to call. CDR1 and CDR2 from the germline V gene are MNHEY and SVGAGI. V lost 4 bases, J lost 3 bases, and 4 bases lay in between. CDR3 length: 12 residues. The CDR3 DNA reads TGTGCCAGCAGTTCCCTTGGAAACACCATATATTTT. This encodes CASSSLGNTIYF.

V and J are TRBV7-8 and TRBJ1-2; a weak D match, TRBD1 (6 bases). CDR1 and CDR2 from the germline V gene are SGHVS and FQNEAQ. The CDR3 spans 14 residues. The V end was cut by 2 bases, the J end by 4 bases, with 11 bases between. CDR3 nucleotide sequence: TGTGCCAGCAGCTTACAGGGGCTTGTCTATGGCTACACCTTC. Translation gives CASSLQGLVYGYTF.

The genes are TRBV11-2 and TRBJ2-7; 11 nucleotides match TRBD2. Germline V lookup: CDR1 SGHAT, CDR2 FQNNGV. The CDR3 sequence is 18 residues long. Trimming at V came to 0 bases and at J to 3 bases, leaving 10 bases not matched to a gene. The CDR3: CASSLDSLAGGGRYEQYF. CDR3 nucleotides: TGTGCCAGCAGCTTAGATTCCCTAGCGGGGGGCGGCCGCTACGAGCAGTACTTC.

The chain recombines TRBV19 with TRBJ1-2; TRBD1 agrees at 7 bases. Germline CDR1 reads LNHDA; CDR2 reads SQIVND (reference sequence). V shed 7 bases and J 7 bases; nucleotides not matched to a gene: 6. The CDR3 extends over 12 amino acids. Here the CDR3 DNA reads TGTGCCAGTACGGACAGGAAGAGTGGCTACACCTTC. Its translation is CASTDRKSGYTF.

V is TRBV7-8 and J is TRBJ2-2; 8 nucleotides match TRBD2. With 8 bases clipped from V and 6 bases from J, the junction kept 11 bases outside the gene matches. Germline CDR1 reads SGHVS; CDR2 reads FQNEAQ. The CDR3 extends over 15 amino acids. DNA for the CDR3: TGTGCCAGCCACCGCGGGACTAGTATATCCGGGGAGCTGTTTTTT. Its translation: CASHRGTSISGELFF.

The chain employs TRBV6-1 and TRBJ1-1, with 7 bases fitting TRBD1. Germline lookup yields CDR1 MNHNS and CDR2 SASEGT. The V and J ends lost 3 bases and 0 bases, in that order; junction bases with no gene match: 4. This CDR3 has 15 amino acids. For the CDR3, the DNA is TGTGCCAGCAGTGACAGGGGGAATATGAACACTGAAGCTTTCTTT. Translating it yields CASSDRGNMNTEAFF.

The rearrangement links TRBV7-8 to TRBJ2-1, with 9 bases aligning to TRBD1. The V and J ends lost 5 bases and 1 base, in that order; junction bases with no gene match: 6. The CDR3 is made up of 16 amino acids. In germline, CDR1 is SGHVS, CDR2 FQNEAQ. In nucleotides, the CDR3 is TGTGCCAGCAGCCCCAGTGGGACAGGGTCCTACAATGAGCAGTTCTTC. Translating gives CASSPSGTGSYNEQFF.

The chain carries TRBV5-5 and TRBJ1-6; tentatively, D is TRBD1 (6 bases). This CDR3 comprises 15 residues. V lost 1 base and J lost 9, with 14 bases in between. CDR1 is SGHKS and CDR2 is YYEKEE in the germline V gene (reference sequence). This CDR3 reads CASSLYDRKSSPLHF. The CDR3, as DNA: TGTGCCAGCAGCTTGTATGACAGGAAGAGTTCACCCCTCCACTTT.

This rearrangement joins TRBV3-1 (or the pseudogene TRBV3-2) to TRBJ1-1, with a possible D match to TRBD1 (6 bases). Trimming left V 0 bases short and J 9 bases short, with 11 bases between. This CDR3 region has 13 residues. Looked up from germline, CDR1 is LGHDT and CDR2 is YNNKEL (reference sequence). CDR3 bases: TGTGCCAGCAGCCAAGATTTCGGACAGAAAGCTTTCTTT. This encodes CASSQDFGQKAFF.